Listed below are T cell receptor beta chains from one sample, sequenced in a study. In TCRdb, the 5' RACE reads were re-called with MiXCR into one record per CDR3 protein. The sample records 9,500 to 15,000 distinct CDR3 sequences, just over 50% being singletons. Material for sequencing was tumor-infiltrating Tregs sorted from the breast tumor. The receptors originated from a female donor with breast cancer. Each CDR3 is given with its conserved first and last residue. The order of the fields is D gene, clone size, V gene, J gene, CDR3 DNA, CDR3 protein. D genes are given only for firm matches. Clone size is not always given. Where it is, it says once, few, many or a class for expanded clones.

D gene: .
clone size: few
V gene: TRBV20-1
J gene: TRBJ2-1
CDR3 DNA: TGCAGTGCTAGTTCGGACTACAATGAGCAGTTCTTC
CDR3 protein: CSASSDYNEQFF

D gene: .
clone size: .
V gene: TRBV27
J gene: TRBJ2-7
CDR3 DNA: TGTGCCAGCAGTTCCAGGGGGGGCTACGAGCAGTACTTC
CDR3 protein: CASSSRGGYEQYF

D gene: TRBD1
clone size: .
V gene: TRBV7-6
J gene: TRBJ2-7
CDR3 DNA: TGTGCCAGCAGCACGGGACAGCGCTACGAGCAGTACTTC
CDR3 protein: CASSTGQRYEQYF

D gene: TRBD2
clone size: .
V gene: TRBV7-3
J gene: TRBJ2-3
CDR3 DNA: TGTGCCAGCAGCCGTTGGGGGAGGGATTCAGATACGCAGTATTTT
CDR3 protein: CASSRWGRDSDTQYF

D gene: .
clone size: few
V gene: TRBV29-1
J gene: TRBJ2-3
CDR3 DNA: TGCAGCGTTGCGAGGGGCACCTTAACAGATACGCAGTATTTT
CDR3 protein: CSVARGTLTDTQYF

D gene: .
clone size: few
V gene: TRBV12-3/TRBV12-4
J gene: TRBJ1-2
CDR3 DNA: TGTGCCAGCAGTTTAGCCCAGGGAGAAGGCTACACCTTC
CDR3 protein: CASSLAQGEGYTF

D gene: TRBD1
clone size: .
V gene: TRBV28
J gene: TRBJ2-7
CDR3 DNA: TGTGCCAGCAGAACCGGGACAGGGGGAAACTACGAGCAGTACTTC
CDR3 protein: CASRTGTGGNYEQYF

D gene: .
clone size: .
V gene: TRBV7-6
J gene: TRBJ2-5
CDR3 DNA: TGTGCCAGCAGCTTAGAAGTGGCGGGGACCCAGTACTTC
CDR3 protein: CASSLEVAGTQYF

D gene: TRBD2
clone size: few
V gene: TRBV10-3
J gene: TRBJ2-1
CDR3 DNA: TGTGCAGCTACGGGGGGCTCCTACAATGAGCAGTTCTTC
CDR3 protein: CAATGGSYNEQFF

D gene: .
clone size: large
V gene: TRBV12-3/TRBV12-4
J gene: TRBJ1-6
CDR3 DNA: TGTGCCAGCACCCTGACAGTGAATTCACCCCTCCACTTT
CDR3 protein: CASTLTVNSPLHF

D gene: TRBD1
clone size: .
V gene: TRBV12-3/TRBV12-4
J gene: TRBJ1-1
CDR3 DNA: TGTGCCAGCAGTTTAAGGGGGCGCCTGAACACTGAAGCTTTCTTT
CDR3 protein: CASSLRGRLNTEAFF

D gene: .
clone size: .
V gene: TRBV20-1
J gene: TRBJ1-5
CDR3 DNA: TGCAGTGCTAGAGATGGGGTTCTGCCCCAGCATTTT
CDR3 protein: CSARDGVLPQHF